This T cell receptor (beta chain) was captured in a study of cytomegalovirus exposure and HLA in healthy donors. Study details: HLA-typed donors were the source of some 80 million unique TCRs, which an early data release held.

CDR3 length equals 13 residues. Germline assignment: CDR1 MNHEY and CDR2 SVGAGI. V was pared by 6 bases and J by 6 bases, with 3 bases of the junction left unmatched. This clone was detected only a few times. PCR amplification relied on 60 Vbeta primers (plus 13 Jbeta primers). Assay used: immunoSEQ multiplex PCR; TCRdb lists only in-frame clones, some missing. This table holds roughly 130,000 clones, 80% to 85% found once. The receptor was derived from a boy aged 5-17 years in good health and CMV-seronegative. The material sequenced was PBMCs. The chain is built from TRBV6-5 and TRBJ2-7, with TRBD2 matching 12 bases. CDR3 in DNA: TGTGCCAGCAGGGGGACTAGCGGGTCCGAGCAGTACTTC. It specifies CASRGTSGSEQYF.